The 22 T cell receptor beta chains listed next were all sequenced from one sample in a study of blood T cell repertoires in COVID-19. Measured with immunoSEQ multiplex PCR; TCRdb has only the in-frame clones, and not every one. The table lists 25,000 to 35,000 clones, about 87% of them singletons. Material: peripheral blood. The receptors originated from a human donor in a cohort sampled during active COVID-19. The donor label of this sample is uncertain.

This clone was found once. CDR3 DNA sequence: TGTGCCAGCAGTTACTCAGACCCGGGGGGTAGCGGGAGGCACAATGAGCAGTTCTTC. Its protein product is CASSYSDPGGSGRHNEQFF. The chain carries TRBV6-2 or TRBV6-3 and TRBJ2-1, with TRBD2 matching 10 bases. The germline V gene has CDR1 MNHEY and CDR2 SVGEGT. The CDR3 has 19 amino acids. Germline trimming cut 0 bases from V and 5 bases from J; bases unmatched to any gene: 13.

The chain joins TRBV14 to TRBJ2-7; D is possibly TRBD1 (5 bases). In germline, CDR1 is SGHDN, CDR2 FVKESK. With 2 bases removed from V and 0 bases from J, the gap between germline ends came to 14 bases. This CDR3 is 16 amino acids long. CDR3 sequence: CASSQLGHLGSYEQYF. The CDR3, as DNA: TGTGCCAGCAGCCAATTGGGGCATCTAGGCTCCTACGAGCAGTACTTC.

The chain joins TRBV6-5 to TRBJ2-7; TRBD2 matches at 9 bases. The germline V gene encodes CDR1 MNHEY and CDR2 SVGAGI. The CDR3 has 13 residues. Germline trimming cut 7 bases from V and 3 bases from J; bases unmatched to any gene: 4. CDR3 amino acids: CASTASGDYEQYF. In DNA, the CDR3 is TGTGCCAGCACGGCTAGCGGGGACTACGAGCAGTACTTC.

The gene calls are TRBV2 and TRBJ2-2; D is possibly TRBD1 (6 bases). The V end lost 6 bases, the J end lost 1 base, and 9 bases lay between the germline ends. This CDR3 has 14 amino acids. Germline V gives CDR1 SNHLY, CDR2 FYNNEI. CDR3 DNA: TGTGCCAGCAGACAGGGCAGGAACACCGGGGAGCTGTTTTTT. Protein sequence: CASRQGRNTGELFF.

J is TRBJ1-1 and V is TRBV5-1, with D possibly being TRBD1 (6 bases). The germline CDR1 and CDR2 sequences are SGHRS and YFSETQ. The CDR3 is 14 residues long. Trimming cost V 2 bases and J 1 base, with 9 bases left between them. CDR3 region: CASSFNRENTEAFF. The CDR3 nucleotides read TGCGCCAGCAGCTTCAACAGGGAGAACACTGAAGCTTTCTTT.

V is TRBV5-4 and J is TRBJ2-3, with 9 bases fitting TRBD2. Unmatched junction bases numbered 8, after V lost 3 bases and J lost 6 bases. This CDR3 is built from 15 residues. The V gene's germline CDR1 is SGHNT and CDR2 YYREEE (reference sequence). CDR3: CASSSLAGSGDTQYF. The CDR3 region has the DNA TGTGCCAGCAGCTCACTAGCGGGTTCCGGGGATACGCAGTATTTT.

The rearrangement uses TRBV6-2 or TRBV6-3 and TRBJ2-1, with a possible D match to TRBD2 (5 bases). CDR3 length: 15 residues. Germline V gene sequence: CDR1 MNHEY, CDR2 SVGEGT. V lost 4 bases to trimming and J lost 3 bases, with 13 bases between them. CDR3 amino acids: CASSLGSPLYNEQFF. The CDR3 nucleotides read TGTGCCAGCAGTTTAGGGAGTCCCCTCTACAATGAGCAGTTCTTC.

The chain is built from TRBV11-3 and TRBJ2-5, with D uncertain. V gave up 7 bases and J gave up 2 bases, with 2 bases separating them. Germline CDR1 and CDR2: SGHNT and YENEEA. The CDR3 is 10 residues long. CDR3 DNA: TGTGCCAGCACACAAGAGACCCAGTACTTC. It is translated as CASTQETQYF.

The genes are TRBV15 and TRBJ2-3; D not certain. Germline V gene lookup returns CDR1 LNHNV and CDR2 YYDKDF (reference sequence). Trimming removed 2 bases from V and 6 bases from J, with 12 bases in between. The CDR3 spans 14 residues. CDR3 sequence (DNA): TGTGCCACCAGCAGATCTAACGTATTGGATACGCAGTATTTT. This translates into CATSRSNVLDTQYF.

The chain carries TRBV5-1 and TRBJ2-2; no clear D. V lost 4 bases and J 7 bases, leaving 14 bases between the germline ends. This CDR3 has 14 amino acids. Germline assignment: CDR1 SGHRS and CDR2 YFSETQ. The CDR3 reads CASSPRGRSGELFF. In DNA form, the CDR3 reads TGCGCCAGCAGCCCACGTGGGCGAAGCGGGGAGCTGTTTTTT.

The chain uses TRBV29-1 and TRBJ2-7; D is unclear. Per germline, CDR1 SQVTM and CDR2 ANQGSEA. This CDR3 spans 12 amino acids. V lost 6 bases and J 0 bases, leaving 9 bases between the germline ends. The CDR3: CSVRQASYEQYF. DNA for the CDR3: TGCAGCGTCCGGCAGGCCTCCTACGAGCAGTACTTC.

The chain combines TRBV3-1 (or the pseudogene TRBV3-2) with TRBJ2-3; D perhaps matches TRBD1 (6 bases). This CDR3 has 16 residues. Germline values: CDR1 LGHDT, CDR2 YNNKEL (reference sequence). Trimming removed 6 bases from V and 1 base from J, with 17 bases in between. The CDR3, as DNA: TGTGCCAGCAGTCCCGGTGGGGGCGGTGGCACAGATACGCAGTATTTT. Encoded protein: CASSPGGGGGTDTQYF.

The V and J genes are TRBV11-2 and TRBJ2-3; no definite D call. Trimming shortened V by 0 bases and J by 6 bases, and 16 bases separated the two germline ends. CDR3 length equals 16 residues. Germline assignment: CDR1 SGHAT and CDR2 FQNNGV. CDR3 DNA: TGTGCCAGCAGCTTAGATGCTGGCGCCCCCGGGGATACGCAGTATTTT. Protein product: CASSLDAGAPGDTQYF.

The chain uses TRBV4-1 and TRBJ1-2; 8 bases match TRBD1. The germline CDR1 and CDR2 sequences are MGHRA and YSYEKL. V trimming: 2 bases; J trimming: 5 bases; junction bases outside the gene matches: 4. This CDR3 is 14 amino acids long. The DNA of the CDR3 is TGCGCCAGCAGCCAATCGACAGGGGTATATGGCTACACCTTC. Amino acid sequence: CASSQSTGVYGYTF.

V and J are TRBV9 and TRBJ2-1; 9 nucleotides match TRBD2. With 2 bases clipped from V and 4 bases from J, the junction kept 4 bases outside the gene matches. Germline-derived CDR1 and CDR2 are SGDLS and YYNGEE. This CDR3 is 15 amino acids long. The CDR3 DNA reads as TGTGCCAGCAGCGTTGCTAGCGGGATATACAATGAGCAGTTCTTC. Protein: CASSVASGIYNEQFF.

This sequence joins TRBV5-6 and TRBJ2-7; TRBD1 aligns across 10 bases. Germline CDR1 SGHDT, CDR2 YYEEEE. This CDR3 is built from 12 residues. After removal of 4 bases from V and 8 bases from J, the junction contained 3 bases not matched to a gene. The DNA of the CDR3 is TGTGCCAGCAGCAGGACAGGGGGAAAGCAGTACTTC. Translation: CASSRTGGKQYF.

The V gene is TRBV6-5, the J gene TRBJ2-5; D is unresolved. CDR1 and CDR2 from the germline V gene are MNHEY and SVGAGI. With 3 bases removed from V and 1 base from J, the gap between germline ends came to 9 bases. The CDR3 consists of 14 residues. The DNA of the CDR3 is TGTGCCAGCAGTTATTCCAGCGCCCAAGAGACCCAGTACTTC. Amino acids: CASSYSSAQETQYF.

This clone has only a few counts. The chain employs TRBV5-1 and TRBJ2-7, with D unclear. CDR1 and CDR2 from the germline V gene are SGHRS and YFSETQ. Trimming pared 0 bases from V and 1 base from J, leaving 8 bases between. The CDR3 sequence is 14 residues long. In DNA form, the CDR3 reads TGCGCCAGCAGCTTGGTACAGCCTTCCTACGAGCAGTACTTC. Protein: CASSLVQPSYEQYF.

The gene calls are TRBV6-5 and TRBJ1-2, with D perhaps TRBD1 (6 bases). Germline CDR1 reads MNHEY; CDR2 reads SVGAGI. The CDR3 is made up of 15 amino acids. Trimming left V 0 bases short and J 8 bases short, with 16 bases between. The CDR3 is CASSYSRGAPTGYTF. The CDR3 DNA follows: TGTGCCAGCAGTTACTCGCGGGGGGCGCCGACCGGCTACACCTTC.

The chain has TRBV12-2 and TRBJ2-1; the table's TRBD1 call for D was not verified on the DNA. TRBV12-2 is flagged as a pseudogene. The CDR3 is made up of 14 amino acids. The CDR3 DNA follows: TGTGCAAGTCGTAAGGGACACGGGAACAATGAGCAGTTCTTC. Its translation: CASRKGHGNNEQFF.

This clone was seen only once. The chain employs TRBV7-3 and TRBJ1-6, with a possible D match to TRBD1 (5 bases). The germline V gene encodes CDR1 SGHTA and CDR2 FQGTGA. Trimming removed 2 bases from V and 8 bases from J, with 10 bases in between. CDR3 length: 14 residues. CDR3 DNA: TGTGCCAGCAGCTTAGCAGGGATGGATTCACCCCTCCACTTT. Translation: CASSLAGMDSPLHF.

In this sample, this clone turned up a few times. The V gene is TRBV11-3, the J gene TRBJ2-5; 9 positions agree with TRBD1. J lost 1 base, V lost 5 bases, and 11 bases had no gene match. CDR1 SGHNT and CDR2 YENEEA come from the germline V gene. This CDR3 region has 17 residues. The CDR3 is CASSPFKGQGIQETQYF. The CDR3 region has the DNA TGTGCCAGCAGCCCATTTAAGGGACAGGGAATCCAAGAGACCCAGTACTTC.